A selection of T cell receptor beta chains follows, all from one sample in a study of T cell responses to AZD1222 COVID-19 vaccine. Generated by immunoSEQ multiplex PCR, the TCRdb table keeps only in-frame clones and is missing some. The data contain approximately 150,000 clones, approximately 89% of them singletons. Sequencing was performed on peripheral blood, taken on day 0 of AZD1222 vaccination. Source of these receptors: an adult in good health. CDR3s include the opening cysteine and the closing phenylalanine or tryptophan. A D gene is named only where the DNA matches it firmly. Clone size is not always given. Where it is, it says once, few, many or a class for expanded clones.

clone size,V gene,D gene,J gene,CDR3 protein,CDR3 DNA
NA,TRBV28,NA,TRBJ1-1,CASSQLDGGLGTEAFF,TGTGCCAGCAGTCAATTGGATGGGGGGCTGGGGACTGAAGCTTTCTTT
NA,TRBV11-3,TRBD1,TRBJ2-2,CASSRGLNTGELFF,TGTGCCAGCAGCAGGGGGCTTAACACCGGGGAGCTGTTTTTT
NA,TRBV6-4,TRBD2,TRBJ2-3,CASRNGLADGTDTQYF,TGTGCCAGCAGGAACGGACTAGCGGATGGCACAGATACGCAGTATTTT
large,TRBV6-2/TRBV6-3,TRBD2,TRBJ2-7,CASSTGGPYEQYF,TGTGCCAGCAGTACGGGAGGGCCCTACGAGCAGTACTTC
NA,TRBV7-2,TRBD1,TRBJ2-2,CASSPLQQGAGELFF,TGTGCCAGCAGCCCTCTTCAACAGGGGGCCGGGGAGCTGTTTTTT
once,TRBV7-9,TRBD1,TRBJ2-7,CASSLGAGGLYEQYF,TGTGCCAGCAGCTTAGGGGCAGGGGGCCTTTACGAGCAGTACTTC
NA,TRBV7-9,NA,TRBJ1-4,CASSEPLSATNEKLFF,TGTGCCAGCAGTGAACCCCTGAGCGCAACTAATGAAAAACTGTTTTTT
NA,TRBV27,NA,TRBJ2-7,CASSPQAYSYEQYF,TGTGCCAGCAGTCCACAAGCCTACTCCTACGAGCAGTACTTC
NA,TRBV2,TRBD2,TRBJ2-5,CASRAYLAGKETQYF,TGTGCCAGCAGGGCCTACTTAGCGGGAAAAGAGACCCAGTACTTC
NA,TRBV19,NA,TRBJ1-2,CASSIAGQPAYGYTF,TGTGCCAGTAGTATAGCCGGACAGCCCGCCTATGGCTACACCTTC
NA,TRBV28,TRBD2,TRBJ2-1,CASGSGTSGSREQFF,TGTGCCAGCGGTTCCGGGACTAGCGGGAGCCGTGAGCAGTTCTTC
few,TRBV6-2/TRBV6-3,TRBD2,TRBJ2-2,CASSYGLAGTGELFF,TGTGCCAGCAGTTACGGACTAGCGGGAACGGGGGAGCTGTTTTTT
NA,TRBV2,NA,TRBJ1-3,CASRMSESSGNTIYF,TGTGCCAGCAGGATGTCAGAGTCCTCTGGAAACACCATATATTTT
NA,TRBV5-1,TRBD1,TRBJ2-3,CASSFGTGTDTQYF,TGCGCCAGCAGCTTTGGGACAGGGACAGATACGCAGTATTTT
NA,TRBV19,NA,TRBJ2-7,CASSLGGSSGEQYF,TGTGCCAGTAGTCTCGGGGGTTCATCTGGCGAGCAGTACTTC
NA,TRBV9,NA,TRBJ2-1,CASSVAGDEQFF,TGTGCCAGCAGCGTAGCCGGCGATGAGCAGTTCTTC
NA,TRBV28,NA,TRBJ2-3,CASNRRRPGTDTQYF,TGTGCCAGCAATCGTCGCAGGCCGGGCACAGATACGCAGTATTTT
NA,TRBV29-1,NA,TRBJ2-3,CSVAGRPTDTQYF,TGCAGCGTTGCGGGCAGGCCCACAGATACGCAGTATTTT
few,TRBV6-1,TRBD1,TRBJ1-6,CASSEAPTGTNSPLHF,TGTGCCAGCAGTGAAGCCCCGACAGGGACGAATTCACCCCTCCACTTT
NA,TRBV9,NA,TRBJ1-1,CASSGLLTEAFF,TGTGCCAGCAGCGGACTGCTCACTGAAGCTTTCTTT
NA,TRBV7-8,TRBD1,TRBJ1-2,CASSLEGAGPDGYTF,TGTGCCAGCAGCTTAGAGGGGGCAGGGCCGGATGGCTACACCTTC
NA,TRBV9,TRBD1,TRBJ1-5,CASSPGQGQGQPQHF,TGTGCCAGCAGCCCGGGACAGGGGCAGGGGCAGCCCCAGCATTTT
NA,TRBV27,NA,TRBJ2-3,CASSSPTRSADTQYF,TGTGCCAGCAGTTCCCCGACTAGAAGTGCAGATACGCAGTATTTT
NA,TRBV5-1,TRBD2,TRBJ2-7,CASSPTSGVSYEQYF,TGCGCCAGCAGCCCGACTAGCGGGGTATCCTACGAGCAGTACTTC
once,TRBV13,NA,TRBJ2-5,CASSLGRGNWETQYF,TGTGCCAGCAGCTTGGGTAGGGGAAATTGGGAGACCCAGTACTTC
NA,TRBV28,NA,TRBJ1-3,CASSKYNTIYF,TGTGCCAGCAGCAAATATAACACCATATATTTT
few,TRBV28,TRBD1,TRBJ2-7,CASSPGQGWGGSYEQYF,TGTGCCAGCAGCCCGGGACAGGGGTGGGGCGGCTCCTACGAGCAGTACTTC
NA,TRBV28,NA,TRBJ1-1,CASSGELLTEAFF,TGTGCCAGCAGTGGGGAGCTACTCACTGAAGCTTTCTTT
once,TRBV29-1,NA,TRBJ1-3,CRQVRSSGNTIYF,TGCAGGCAAGTACGGAGCTCTGGAAACACCATATATTTT